The 21 T cell receptor beta chains given below trace back to one sample, sequenced in a study of blood T cell repertoires in COVID-19 (dated by TCRdb to the early 2020s). Library creation used the immunoSEQ multiplex PCR assay. Not all clones reach the TCRdb copy of this immuneACCESS table, which keeps in-frame sequences only. Checked studies attribute under half of the gap to unresolved V genes and leave the rest unexplained. The sample yields about 120,000 clones; roughly 85% were counted once. Of the sample, roughly 6.7% is held by the ten largest clones. The sample taken for sequencing was peripheral blood. These TCRs come from an older man with active or convalescent COVID-19.

The table lists this clone with a few counts. The chain couples TRBV30 to TRBJ1-1; tentative D call: TRBD1 (6 bases). CDR1 GTSNPN and CDR2 SVGIG come from the germline V gene (reference sequence). V lost 3 bases and J 8 bases, leaving 13 bases between the germline ends. The CDR3 is 12 residues long. DNA of the CDR3: TGTGCCTGGAGGTCCGGTACAGGGGAAGCTTTCTTT. This sequence encodes CAWRSGTGEAFF.

The rearrangement uses TRBV4-3 and TRBJ2-7; TRBD1 agrees at 7 bases. CDR3 length: 15 residues. Germline V gives CDR1 LGHNA, CDR2 YSLEER. The V gene end was trimmed by 0 bases and the J gene end by 5 bases; junction bases not matched to a gene: 7. The CDR3 DNA follows: TGCGCCAGCAGCCAAGATACAGGGGCTATCAACGAGCAGTACTTC. This codes for CASSQDTGAINEQYF.

This chain links TRBV30 with TRBJ2-3, with TRBD1 as a possible D gene (5 bases). V was pared by 0 bases and J by 6 bases, with 16 bases between. Germline V gives CDR1 GTSNPN, CDR2 SVGIG (reference sequence). This CDR3 has 15 residues. The CDR3 is CAWSVPSGILDTQYF. The DNA for the CDR3 is TGTGCCTGGAGTGTCCCCTCAGGGATATTGGATACGCAGTATTTT.

The rearrangement links TRBV3-1 (or the pseudogene TRBV3-2) to TRBJ2-5; 9 nucleotides line up with TRBD2. The CDR3 sequence is 15 residues long. Germline-derived CDR1 and CDR2 are LGHDT and YNNKEL (reference sequence). V shed 8 bases and J 2 bases; nucleotides not matched to a gene: 9. CDR3 in amino acids: CASLRRAGGQETQYF. DNA for the CDR3: TGTGCCAGCCTCAGACGGGCGGGAGGGCAAGAGACCCAGTACTTC.

This clone was recorded a few times. The chain uses TRBV9 and TRBJ2-3; TRBD1 is a possible D gene (6 bases). From germline, CDR1 is SGDLS and CDR2 YYNGEE. V lost 2 bases to trimming and J lost 4 bases, with 11 bases between them. This CDR3 comprises 14 residues. For the CDR3, the DNA is TGTGCCAGCAGCGTTGGACAGAGGGCAGATACGCAGTATTTT. It translates to CASSVGQRADTQYF.

This chain connects TRBV30 to TRBJ1-6; TRBD1 matches at 7 bases. Germline V CDR1 and CDR2: GTSNPN, SVGIG (reference sequence). The length of the CDR3 is 14 residues. Trimming took 3 bases from V and 7 from J; bases not matched to a gene: 6. This chain's CDR3 is CAWSLGGYNSPLHF. The DNA of the CDR3 is TGTGCCTGGAGCCTAGGGGGCTACAATTCACCCCTCCACTTT.

As for this clone: A read error may produce the germline difference seen at one junction end. V gene TRBV4-2 combines with J gene TRBJ1-2, with TRBD1 matching over 7 bases. CDR1 and CDR2 (germline): LGHNA, YNFKEQ. The CDR3 is 14 amino acids. DNA of the CDR3: TGTGTCAGCAGCCGACAGGGAACTAACTATGGCTACACCTTC. It specifies CVSSRQGTNYGYTF.

The V and J genes are TRBV15 and TRBJ1-4; D not certain. CDR1 is LNHNV, CDR2 YYDKDF, per germline (reference sequence). The length of the CDR3 is 15 residues. The V end lost 0 bases, the J end lost 6 bases, and 11 bases lay between the germline ends. In nucleotides, the CDR3 is TGTGCCACCAGCAGAGATGGTCAGATTTATGAAAAACTGTTTTTT. Translated: CATSRDGQIYEKLFF. Supplemented by reference TRBV15 and TRBJ1-4, the full variable domain reads DAMVIQNPRYQVTQFGKPVTLSCSQTLNHNVMYWYQQKSSQAPKLLFHYYDKDFNNEADTPDNFQSRRPNTSFCFLDIRSPGLGDTAMYLCATSRDGQIYEKLFFGSGTQLSVL.

The chain joins TRBV18 to TRBJ2-7; TRBD2 agrees at 7 bases. V was pared by 3 bases and J by 2 bases, with 4 bases of the junction left unmatched. The CDR3 covers 14 residues. The germline V gene encodes CDR1 KGHSH and CDR2 LQKENI. The CDR3 reads CASSPGGGAYEQYF. CDR3 DNA sequence: TGTGCCAGCTCACCGGGCGGGGGAGCCTACGAGCAGTACTTC. Filled out from reference TRBV18 and TRBJ2-7, the complete variable domain reads NAGVMQNPRHLVRRRGQEARLRCSPMKGHSHVYWYRQLPEEGLKFMVYLQKENIIDESGMPKERFSAEFPKEGPSILRIQQVVRGDSAAYFCASSPGGGAYEQYFGPGTRLTVT.

The rearrangement joins TRBV29-1 to TRBJ2-1, with 7 bases lining up with TRBD2. The germline V gene has CDR1 SQVTM and CDR2 ANQGSEA. The CDR3 consists of 16 residues. The V and J ends lost 1 base and 4 bases, in that order; junction bases with no gene match: 10. CDR3 sequence (DNA): TGCAGCGTTGAAGCTTTTGGTAGCGGGCAATACAATGAGCAGTTCTTC. Amino acids: CSVEAFGSGQYNEQFF.

The rearrangement joins TRBV10-3 to TRBJ2-7; 7 bases line up with TRBD1. CDR3 length: 15 residues. V shed 3 bases, J shed 3 bases, and the junction held 8 bases outside the gene matches. Per the germline V gene, CDR1 is ENHRY and CDR2 is SYGVKD. The CDR3 is CAISDLTGRVYEQYF. For the CDR3, the DNA is TGTGCCATCAGTGATCTGACAGGGAGAGTCTACGAGCAGTACTTC.

The sample holds a few counts of this clone. The V call is TRBV4-2, the J call TRBJ2-3; 8 nucleotides line up with TRBD2. The length of the CDR3 is 15 residues. The germline CDR1 and CDR2 sequences are LGHNA and YNFKEQ. The trim removed 1 base at V and 4 bases at J, leaving 4 bases unmatched. CDR3 coding DNA: TGTGCCAGCAGCCAAGTTTACGGGGGGGCAGATACGCAGTATTTT. As protein: CASSQVYGGADTQYF.

This chain connects TRBV5-6 to TRBJ2-7; D unclear. Trimming removed 0 bases from V and 7 bases from J, with 8 bases in between. Per the germline V gene, CDR1 is SGHDT and CDR2 is YYEEEE. The length of the CDR3 is 12 residues. Written as DNA, the CDR3 is TGTGCCAGCAGCTTGGCCGGTCGGGAGCAGTACTTC. Translation: CASSLAGREQYF.

The CDR3 coding sequence is TGCGCCAGCAGCCAAGTGCAGGCCGCGGGCTACGAGCAGTACTTC. This translates into CASSQVQAAGYEQYF. The gene calls are TRBV4-1 and TRBJ2-7; the D gene is possibly TRBD2 (5 bases). Germline V gives CDR1 MGHRA, CDR2 YSYEKL. The CDR3 spans 15 residues. Trimming removed 1 base at V and 3 bases at J, with 13 bases between.

Only a few counts were recorded for this clone. V is TRBV7-9 and J is TRBJ1-2, with D tentatively TRBD1 (6 bases). This CDR3 is 14 amino acids long. V shed 0 bases and J shed 7 bases, with 12 bases lying between them. CDR1 is SEHNR, CDR2 FQNEAQ, per germline (reference sequence). The CDR3 nucleotides read TGTGCCAGCAGCTTAGCGGGGGCCGGGGTTGGCTACACCTTC. Translating it yields CASSLAGAGVGYTF.

The chain is built from TRBV18 and TRBJ1-5; D perhaps matches TRBD1 (5 bases). The ends were cut back, 3 bases at V and 7 bases at J, with 13 bases in the middle. CDR1 and CDR2 (germline): KGHSH, LQKENI. The CDR3 consists of 14 residues. DNA for the CDR3: TGTGCCAGCTCACCGGGACTTAGTGGGCAGCCCCAGCATTTT. Protein product: CASSPGLSGQPQHF.

DNA for the CDR3: TGTGCCAGCAGCCAAGGCCAGGGGGTAAGGAACGAGCAGTACTTC. Encoded protein: CASSQGQGVRNEQYF. The chain joins TRBV3-1 (or the pseudogene TRBV3-2) to TRBJ2-7, with 7 bases fitting TRBD1. This CDR3 comprises 15 residues. Looked up from germline, CDR1 is LGHDT and CDR2 is YNNKEL (reference sequence). After removal of 1 base from V and 5 bases from J, the junction contained 8 bases not matched to a gene.

This chain connects TRBV3-1 (or the pseudogene TRBV3-2) to TRBJ1-2; weak D call: TRBD1 (5 bases). This CDR3 contains 13 residues. Germline-derived CDR1 and CDR2 are LGHDT and YNNKEL (reference sequence). Trimming took 7 bases from V and 8 from J, leaving 17 bases between them. CDR3 loop: CASTYPGSNGYTF. DNA of the CDR3: TGTGCCAGCACCTACCCAGGGTCCAACGGCTACACCTTC.

The chain is built from TRBV14 and TRBJ2-3; D is perhaps TRBD1 (6 bases). The CDR3 sequence is 16 residues long. Trimming left V 4 bases short and J 0 bases short, with 14 bases between. Germline CDR1 is SGHDN and CDR2 is FVKESK. This CDR3 reads CASSPTTGPSTDTQYF. Written as DNA, the CDR3 is TGTGCCAGCAGCCCGACGACAGGTCCTAGCACAGATACGCAGTATTTT.

The rearrangement joins TRBV30 to TRBJ1-1, with TRBD1 matching 8 bases. The length of the CDR3 is 15 residues. Germline V CDR1 and CDR2: GTSNPN, SVGIG (reference sequence). V was pared by 1 base and J by 3 bases, with 7 bases of the junction left unmatched. The CDR3 DNA sequence: TGTGCCTGGAGTGACAGGGGGAGAGGGCACACTGAAGCTTTCTTT. It yields the protein CAWSDRGRGHTEAFF. Combining the CDR3 with reference TRBV30 and TRBJ1-1 gives the whole variable domain SQTIHQWPATLVQPVGSPLSLECTVEGTSNPNLYWYRQAAGRGLQLLFYSVGIGQISSEVPQNLSASRPQDRQFILSSKKLLLSDSGFYLCAWSDRGRGHTEAFFGQGTRLTVV.

This chain connects TRBV6-5 to TRBJ2-1; 7 bases are a match to TRBD1. The CDR3 totals 14 residues. The V gene's germline CDR1 is MNHEY and CDR2 SVGAGI. V was clipped by 5 bases and J by 0 bases; unmatched bases: 1. CDR3 bases: TGTGCCAGCAGTAGGGACAGCTCCTACAATGAGCAGTTCTTC. Its translation: CASSRDSSYNEQFF.